A selection of T cell receptor beta chains follows, all from one sample in a study of glioma-infiltrating T cells after dendritic cell vaccination. Produced via immunoSEQ multiplex PCR; TCRdb's table is partial and in-frame only. The sample yields 60,000 or so clones, roughly nine tenths seen once. The sample was blood, taken after dendritic cell vaccination. Receptor source: a human donor with glioblastoma. Both conserved end residues are part of each CDR3. The D gene is left open where the match is weak. Size is omitted from some rows. Given values are once, few, many or a class for expanded clones.

J	D	V	size	DNA	CDR3
TRBJ1-1	-	TRBV6-5	-	TGTGCCAGCAGTTACCGCTCCGGGACATCCCACACTGAAGCTTTCTTT	CASSYRSGTSHTEAFF
TRBJ1-1	-	TRBV11-2	few	TGTGCCAGCAGACGGGGGGGGAACACTGAAGCTTTCTTT	CASRRGGNTEAFF
TRBJ2-3	TRBD2	TRBV10-3	-	TGTGCCATCAAAGGAGCGGGACGGGCAGATACGCAGTATTTT	CAIKGAGRADTQYF
TRBJ2-7	TRBD1	TRBV30	-	TGTGCCTGGAGTCCTTCCGGGACAGGGGTCGAGCAGTACTTC	CAWSPSGTGVEQYF
TRBJ2-1	-	TRBV4-3	-	TGCGCCAGCAGCCAAGATTTTCAGATTTACAATGAGCAGTTCTTC	CASSQDFQIYNEQFF
TRBJ2-1	TRBD2	TRBV9	-	TGTGCCAGCAGCGCCTCGCGACTAGCGGGGGGGCCGTCGGATGAGCAGTTCTTC	CASSASRLAGGPSDEQFF
TRBJ2-1	-	TRBV5-1	-	TGCGCCAGCAGCCCTACAGACTCCTACAATGAGCAGTTCTTC	CASSPTDSYNEQFF
TRBJ2-2	-	TRBV7-2	-	TGTGCCAGCAGCTTTGTAGGGGGGGGCGGCGGGGAGCTGTTTTTT	CASSFVGGGGGELFF
TRBJ1-2	-	TRBV6-6	once	TGTGCCAGCAGTTATGGAGGGGATCTCCGATATGGCTACACCTTC	CASSYGGDLRYGYTF
TRBJ1-1	-	TRBV6-5	-	TGTGCCAGCAGGCGGCCCCTGATCACTGAAGCTTTCTTT	CASRRPLITEAFF
TRBJ2-1	TRBD2	TRBV10-1	-	TGCGCCAGCAGTGGTGGGGCGGGGGTACGTGAGCAGTTCTTC	CASSGGAGVREQFF
TRBJ2-7	-	TRBV5-1	-	TGCGCCAGCAGCTTCTCTCGGGGGACGGGGGAGCAGTACTTC	CASSFSRGTGEQYF
TRBJ2-7	TRBD2	TRBV6-5	-	TGTGCCAGCAGTCGAGCGGGAGGGCCCTACGAGCAGTACTTC	CASSRAGGPYEQYF
TRBJ1-1	-	TRBV10-1	-	TGCGCCAGCAGTGGCGCAGGGACACCTAACACTGAAGCTTTCTTT	CASSGAGTPNTEAFF
TRBJ1-2	-	TRBV7-8	-	TGTGCCAGCAGCTTGACAGGTCCCCGGCCCGCTGGCTACACCTTC	CASSLTGPRPAGYTF